This passage covers 5 T cell receptor beta chains from one sample sequenced in a study of molecular identifiers for immune sequencing clone quantification. Using its own MiXCR run on the PCR reads, TCRdb lists one record per CDR3 protein. The sample records 60,000 to 70,000 distinct CDR3 sequences, 15% to 20% being singletons. The sample consisted of naive CD8+ T cells from blood, with Jurkat cell RNA spiked in. Subset of the sample: FACS-sorted CD8+CD4-CCR7+CD45RA+ naive T cells. These receptors came from a human donor in good health. Some libraries in this study had Jurkat cell RNA spiked in.

This clonotype occurred many times. This chain joins TRBV29-1 and TRBJ1-1; D is perhaps TRBD1 (5 bases). V lost 2 bases and J lost 0, with 16 bases in between. The germline gives CDR1 SQVTM, CDR2 ANQGSEA. This CDR3 contains 16 residues. The DNA of the CDR3 is TGCAGCGTTGAAATCACCGCCGGGACGGTGAACACTGAAGCTTTCTTT. The encoded protein is CSVEITAGTVNTEAFF. The variable domain in full, with the rest retrieved from reference TRBV29-1 and TRBJ1-1, is SAVISQKPSRDICQRGTSLTIQCQVDSQVTMMFWYRQQPGQSLTLIATANQGSEATYESGFVIDKFPISRPNLTFSTLTVSNMSPEDSSIYLCSVEITAGTVNTEAFFGQGTRLTVV.

The chain is built from TRBV20-1 and TRBJ2-1; either TRBD1 or TRBD2 may fit D (6 bases each). The V gene lost 6 bases and the J gene lost 5 bases, with 14 bases spanning the gap. The CDR3 has 13 residues. The germline gives CDR1 DFQATT, CDR2 SNEGSKA (reference sequence). The CDR3 DNA sequence: TGCAGTGCGTGGAGGGACACAAACAATGAGCAGTTCTTC. This codes for CSAWRDTNNEQFF.

This clonotype was found many times. The chain couples TRBV7-9 to TRBJ2-3; D gene uncertain. Germline CDR1 SEHNR, CDR2 FQNEAQ (reference sequence). The length of the CDR3 is 18 residues. Trimming cost V 5 bases and J 2 bases, with 23 bases left between them. The CDR3 DNA is TGTGCCAGCAGCCCTGTTTGGCCAAGCGCCTCCCACACAGATACGCAGTATTTT. Residues: CASSPVWPSASHTDTQYF.

This clonotype was found many times. V is TRBV29-1 and J is TRBJ1-1, with 8 positions matching TRBD1. This CDR3 is 15 amino acids long. V shed 2 bases, J shed 4 bases, and the junction held 9 bases outside the gene matches. Germline V lookup: CDR1 SQVTM, CDR2 ANQGSEA. The CDR3 region is CSVEPADREGTEAFF. The CDR3 DNA sequence: TGCAGCGTTGAACCGGCGGACAGGGAAGGCACTGAAGCTTTCTTT.

The chain is built from TRBV6-6 and TRBJ2-7; TRBD2 matches 9 bases. V lost 0 bases to trimming and J lost 1 base; unmatched junction nucleotides: 7. The CDR3 contains 17 residues. Germline V gives CDR1 MNHNY, CDR2 SVGAGI (reference sequence). The DNA of the CDR3 is TGTGCCAGCAGTTACTCTGTAGCGGGAGCCACATCCTACGAGCAGTACTTC. Translating it yields CASSYSVAGATSYEQYF.